Listed here are 10 T cell receptor beta chains from one sample, sequenced in a study of PD-L1 blockade in urothelial cancer. The repertoire was sequenced with immunoSEQ multiplex PCR; TCRdb's copy has only in-frame clones and lacks some. The table shows approximately 120,000 clones, with roughly 83% occurring only once. Indicated time point: peripheral blood 6 weeks after treatment start. Material: PBMCs, obtained around atezolizumab (anti-PD-L1) treatment. All receptors derive from a man aged 50-59 years with urothelial cancer.

The chain recombines TRBV5-1 with TRBJ1-2; D gene unclear. The CDR3 has 14 amino acids. V was trimmed by 0 bases and J by 3 bases, leaving 9 bases between them. The germline CDR1 and CDR2 sequences are SGHRS and YFSETQ. The CDR3 sequence is CASSLAAGDYGYTF. DNA of the CDR3: TGCGCCAGCAGCTTGGCCGCAGGTGACTATGGCTACACCTTC. Supplemented by reference TRBV5-1 and TRBJ1-2, the full variable domain reads KAGVTQTPRYLIKTRGQQVTLSCSPISGHRSVSWYQQTPGQGLQFLFEYFSETQRNKGNFPGRFSGRQFSNSRSEMNVSTLELGDSALYLCASSLAAGDYGYTFGSGTRLTVV.

The chain uses TRBV14 and TRBJ2-6; no clear D. The CDR3 has 16 residues. From germline, CDR1 is SGHDN and CDR2 FVKESK. The V end lost 5 bases, the J end lost 0 bases, and 11 bases lay between the germline ends. CDR3 in amino acids: CASSTLPLSGANVLTF. The CDR3 region has the DNA TGTGCCAGCAGCACCCTACCTCTCTCTGGGGCCAACGTCCTGACTTTC.

In this sample, this clone turned up once. This rearrangement joins TRBV4-1 to TRBJ1-6, with TRBD1 matching 8 bases. The CDR3 is 18 amino acids. Germline V gene sequence: CDR1 MGHRA, CDR2 YSYEKL. V was pared by 0 bases and J by 7 bases, with 11 bases of the junction left unmatched. The CDR3 DNA reads as TGCGCCAGCAGCCAAGAAGGACAGGGTTCGGTGCCAAATTCACCCCTCCACTTT. Its protein is CASSQEGQGSVPNSPLHF.

This clone was seen a single time. The chain recombines TRBV30 with TRBJ2-7; D is ambiguous. The CDR3 is 11 residues long. Germline V gives CDR1 GTSNPN, CDR2 SVGIG (reference sequence). V was shortened by 2 bases and J by 3 bases, with 5 bases between the two germline ends. CDR3 bases: TGTGCCTGGAGTAATCGCTACGAGCAGTACTTC. Its translation: CAWSNRYEQYF.

V gene TRBV18 combines with J gene TRBJ2-1; TRBD2 matches 7 bases. V lost 3 bases to trimming and J lost 10 bases; unmatched junction nucleotides: 9. The CDR3 runs 14 residues. Germline CDR1 is KGHSH and CDR2 is LQKENI. CDR3 coding DNA: TGTGCCAGCTCACCCCTCGAGGGTAGCGGGGAGCAGTTCTTC. Translation gives CASSPLEGSGEQFF.

The chain employs TRBV19 and TRBJ2-7; 7 bases line up with TRBD2. With 6 bases clipped from V and 0 bases from J, the junction kept 5 bases outside the gene matches. CDR3 length equals 14 residues. Per germline, CDR1 LNHDA and CDR2 SQIVND (reference sequence). The DNA for the CDR3 is TGTGCCAGTAGGTCGCGGGGGAGCTCCTACGAGCAGTACTTC. It codes for CASRSRGSSYEQYF.

The chain has TRBV27 and TRBJ1-5; D is perhaps TRBD1 (6 bases). CDR1 and CDR2 (germline): MNHEY, SMNVEV (reference sequence). This CDR3 comprises 16 residues. V lost 5 bases to trimming and J lost 3 bases, with 17 bases between them. This CDR3 reads CASSRSGVGYNQPQHF. Written as DNA, the CDR3 is TGTGCCAGCAGTCGGTCAGGGGTTGGGTACAATCAGCCCCAGCATTTT.

The gene calls are TRBV6-1 and TRBJ1-4; tentatively, D is TRBD1 (6 bases). Trimming shortened V by 5 bases and J by 8 bases, and 12 bases separated the two germline ends. Germline V lookup: CDR1 MNHNS, CDR2 SASEGT. There are 13 residues in the CDR3. CDR3 coding DNA: TGTGCCAGCAGTTCAATCCAGGGGGAAAAACTGTTTTTT. Translation gives CASSSIQGEKLFF.

This clone was observed a few times. V gene TRBV27 combines with J gene TRBJ1-1; the match to TRBD1 covers 7 bases. Germline V lookup: CDR1 MNHEY, CDR2 SMNVEV (reference sequence). V lost 0 bases and J lost 3; bases outside the gene matches: 4. This CDR3 contains 15 residues. The CDR3: CASSLSTRGYTEAFF. The CDR3 DNA sequence: TGTGCCAGCAGTTTATCGACCAGGGGGTACACTGAAGCTTTCTTT.

This clone is a singleton in its sample. The CDR3 sequence: CASSNQLRTAPNEKLFF. The CDR3 region has the DNA TGCGCCAGCAGCAACCAACTCCGGACAGCCCCTAATGAAAAACTGTTTTTT. This sequence joins TRBV5-1 and TRBJ1-4, with D maybe TRBD1 (6 bases). CDR1 and CDR2 (germline): SGHRS, YFSETQ. The V end was cut by 4 bases, the J end by 3 bases, with 19 bases between. The CDR3 contains 17 residues.